Shown below are 8 T cell receptor beta chains from a single sample sequenced in a study of blood T cell repertoires in COVID-19. Some clones are missing from TCRdb's copy, which holds only in-frame ones; the method was immunoSEQ multiplex PCR. The table includes some 45,000 clones, around 80% detected once. Sequenced material: peripheral blood. Receptor source: a human donor in a cohort sampled during active COVID-19.

This sequence joins TRBV7-6 and TRBJ2-7; 11 bases line up with TRBD1. The CDR3 spans 15 residues. V lost 2 bases to trimming and J lost 4 bases; unmatched junction nucleotides: 4. The germline CDR1 and CDR2 sequences are SGHVS and FNYEAQ. The CDR3 DNA is TGTGCCAGCAGCTTAACGGACAGGGGGCAGTACGAGCAGTACTTC. It translates to CASSLTDRGQYEQYF.

V and J are TRBV11-3 and TRBJ2-1; TRBD2 aligns across 7 bases. After removal of 4 bases from V and 3 bases from J, the junction contained 6 bases not matched to a gene. The CDR3 runs 15 residues. Germline values: CDR1 SGHNT, CDR2 YENEEA. CDR3 DNA sequence: TGTGCCAGCAGCTCCCTCGGCGGGAGCTACAATGAGCAGTTCTTC. As protein: CASSSLGGSYNEQFF.

The rearrangement uses TRBV28 and TRBJ1-5; TRBD1 might be the D (5 bases). Germline V lookup: CDR1 MDHEN, CDR2 SYDVKM. Trimming left V 7 bases short and J 4 bases short, with 14 bases between. The CDR3 runs to 14 residues. Here the CDR3 reads CASNAGQGNQPQHF. The DNA for the CDR3 is TGTGCCAGCAACGCAGGGCAGGGAAATCAGCCCCAGCATTTT.

In DNA, the CDR3 is TGTGCCAGCAGCCCAATCTCTGGAAACACCATATATTTT. This codes for CASSPISGNTIYF. V and J are TRBV27 and TRBJ1-3; D gene ambiguous. This CDR3 is 13 amino acids long. The V and J ends lost 6 bases and 0 bases respectively, with 6 bases between them. CDR1 and CDR2 (germline): MNHEY, SMNVEV (reference sequence).

The CDR3 DNA is TGTGCCAGCAGCTTAGATACCCAGCGGGAGGGCCCAAGGTACTTC. As protein: CASSLDTQREGPRYF. This chain connects TRBV11-2 to TRBJ2-7; TRBD2 matches at 10 bases. The CDR3 has 15 amino acids. Germline V gene data show CDR1 as SGHAT and CDR2 as FQNNGV. V dropped 0 bases and J dropped 12; count of bases not matched to a gene: 11.

V and J are TRBV7-9 and TRBJ2-5; the D is unclear. The CDR3 consists of 15 residues. V was cut by 5 bases and J by 4 bases, with 17 bases left in between. Germline V lookup: CDR1 SEHNR, CDR2 FQNEAQ (reference sequence). The CDR3 loop is CASSPKVRIGETQYF. In nucleotides, the CDR3 is TGTGCCAGCAGCCCCAAGGTCAGGATTGGAGAGACCCAGTACTTC.

The chain recombines TRBV6-5 with TRBJ2-2; TRBD1 matches at 8 bases. The CDR3 covers 14 residues. V shed 6 bases, J shed 3 bases, and the junction held 3 bases outside the gene matches. CDR1 and CDR2 (germline): MNHEY, SVGAGI. CDR3 sequence: CASRLDRDTGELFF. CDR3 in DNA: TGTGCCAGCAGATTGGACAGGGACACCGGGGAGCTGTTTTTT.

CDR3 sequence: CASSPHPGTSGSSSYEQYF. DNA for the CDR3: TGTGCCAGCAGCCCACATCCCGGGACTAGCGGGAGCAGCTCCTACGAGCAGTACTTC. The chain employs TRBV14 and TRBJ2-7; TRBD2 matches at 14 bases. The V gene's germline CDR1 is SGHDN and CDR2 FVKESK. This CDR3 is built from 19 residues. V was clipped by 4 bases and J by 0 bases; unmatched bases: 11.